One and the same sample provided the 11 T cell receptor beta chains below, sequenced in a study of T-cell reconstitution after alpha-beta-depleted transplantation in children. Researchers prepared the TCRbeta library using unique molecular identifiers, the study reports. TCRdb re-called the PCR reads through MiXCR, storing one row per CDR3 protein. This sample has just under 350,000 distinct CDR3 sequences, with 15% to 20% found just once. Sample: PBMCs, mostly from graft donor cells, taken 360 days after TCRalphabeta/CD19-depleted stem cell transplant. The receptors were gathered from a male patient aged 2-15 years who had a stem cell transplant for acute lymphoblastic leukemia, so the T cells may come from the graft donor.

This clonotype has a handful of counts. V is TRBV28 and J is TRBJ2-2; D uncertain. The CDR3 is made up of 15 amino acids. V lost 0 bases and J 5 bases, leaving 10 bases between the germline ends. Germline assignment: CDR1 MDHEN and CDR2 SYDVKM. The CDR3: CASSLWSLSTGELFF. The CDR3 DNA sequence: TGTGCCAGCAGTTTATGGTCACTATCAACCGGGGAGCTGTTTTTT.

This clonotype was counted at least ten times. The rearrangement links TRBV12-3 or TRBV12-4 to TRBJ2-2, with 9 nucleotides matching TRBD1. The CDR3 has 15 amino acids. V lost 4 bases, J lost 1 base, and 1 base stayed unmatched. In nucleotides, the CDR3 is TGTGCCAGCAGTTCGGGACAGGGGAACACCGGGGAGCTGTTTTTT. Amino acid sequence: CASSSGQGNTGELFF.

In this sample, this clonotype turned up a few times. The chain couples TRBV4-3 to TRBJ2-5, with D unresolved. The CDR3 has 15 residues. The ends were cut back, 0 bases at V and 1 base at J, with 9 bases in the middle. Germline V gene lookup returns CDR1 LGHNA and CDR2 YSLEER. This CDR3 reads CASSQDALSQETQYF. CDR3 bases: TGCGCCAGCAGCCAAGATGCCCTCTCCCAAGAGACCCAGTACTTC.

The sample holds many counts of this clonotype. CDR3 protein: CASSLGIYEQYF. CDR3 nucleotide sequence: TGTGCCAGCAGCTTGGGAATCTACGAGCAGTACTTC. The chain is built from TRBV12-3 or TRBV12-4 and TRBJ2-7; D is unclear. Trimming removed 6 bases from V and 3 bases from J, with 9 bases in between. This CDR3 is 12 amino acids long.

The V and J genes are TRBV5-1 and TRBJ2-3; D possibly uses TRBD1 or TRBD2 (5 bases each). Germline-derived CDR1 and CDR2 are SGHRS and YFSETQ. V dropped 4 bases and J dropped 6 bases, with 12 bases sitting between them. The CDR3 is made up of 13 amino acids. This CDR3 is CASSRGEPDTQYF. CDR3 nucleotide sequence: TGCGCCAGCAGCAGAGGGGAGCCGGATACGCAGTATTTT.

This clonotype occurred a few times. V and J are TRBV5-1 and TRBJ2-7; D remains unclear. Germline values: CDR1 SGHRS, CDR2 YFSETQ. V lost 2 bases, J lost 4 bases, and 19 bases lay in between. This CDR3 spans 16 amino acids. CDR3 sequence (DNA): TGCGCCAGCAGCTTAGAGCAAGGTGCCTTGGGGTACGAGCAGTACTTC. It is translated as CASSLEQGALGYEQYF.

This clonotype appeared a single time. V usage is TRBV27 and J usage is TRBJ1-5, with D perhaps TRBD1 (5 bases). Trimming cost V 6 bases and J 3 bases, with 21 bases left between them. The CDR3 is made up of 17 amino acids. Germline CDR1 and CDR2: MNHEY and SMNVEV (reference sequence). The CDR3, as DNA: TGTGCCAGCAGCGGGGGGGGGTTGGGGCGATACAATCAGCCCCAGCATTTT. Amino acid sequence: CASSGGGLGRYNQPQHF.

This clonotype was observed a handful of times. This chain uses TRBV5-1 with TRBJ2-1; maybe TRBD2 (5 bases). The CDR3 contains 15 residues. The V and J ends lost 3 bases and 2 bases respectively, with 12 bases between them. Germline V gives CDR1 SGHRS, CDR2 YFSETQ. This CDR3 reads CASSWVEAPYNEQFF. The CDR3 DNA is TGCGCCAGCAGCTGGGTGGAGGCCCCCTACAATGAGCAGTTCTTC.

In this sample, this clonotype turned up a few times. This sequence joins TRBV28 and TRBJ2-3, with TRBD2 matching 15 bases. This CDR3 has 16 amino acids. The V gene end was trimmed by 5 bases and the J gene end by 5 bases; junction bases not matched to a gene: 5. Germline CDR1 reads MDHEN; CDR2 reads SYDVKM. The CDR3 region is CASSPPGLAGGDTQYF. In DNA form, the CDR3 reads TGTGCCAGCAGTCCTCCGGGACTAGCGGGAGGAGATACGCAGTATTTT.

The table lists this clonotype with a few counts. The rearrangement links TRBV29-1 to TRBJ2-1, with 12 nucleotides matching TRBD1. CDR3 length: 14 residues. Germline CDR1 reads SQVTM; CDR2 reads ANQGSEA. V trimming: 4 bases; J trimming: 8 bases; junction bases outside the gene matches: 6. The DNA of the CDR3 is TGCAGCGTTGCCCGGGACAGGGGGCGGGATGAGCAGTTCTTC. Encoded protein: CSVARDRGRDEQFF.

This clonotype was detected a few times. The V gene is TRBV28, the J gene TRBJ1-2; D is perhaps TRBD1 (6 bases). Trimming stripped 4 bases from V and 9 bases from J, with 15 bases between. This CDR3 is built from 13 residues. The germline gives CDR1 MDHEN, CDR2 SYDVKM. The CDR3 DNA sequence: TGTGCCAGCAGTTCGCTCCCAGGGGTCCGCTACACCTTC. As protein: CASSSLPGVRYTF.